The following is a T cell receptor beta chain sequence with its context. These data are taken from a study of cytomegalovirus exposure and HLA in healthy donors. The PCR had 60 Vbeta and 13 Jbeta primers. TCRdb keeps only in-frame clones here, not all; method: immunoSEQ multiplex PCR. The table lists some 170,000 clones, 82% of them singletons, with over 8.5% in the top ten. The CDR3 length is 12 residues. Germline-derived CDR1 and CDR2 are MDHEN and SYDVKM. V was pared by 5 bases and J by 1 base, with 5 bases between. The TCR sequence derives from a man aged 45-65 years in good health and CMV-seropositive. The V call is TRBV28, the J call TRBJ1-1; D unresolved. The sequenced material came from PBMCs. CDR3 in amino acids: CASSIQNTEAFF. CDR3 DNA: TGTGCCAGCAGTATACAGAACACTGAAGCTTTCTTT.